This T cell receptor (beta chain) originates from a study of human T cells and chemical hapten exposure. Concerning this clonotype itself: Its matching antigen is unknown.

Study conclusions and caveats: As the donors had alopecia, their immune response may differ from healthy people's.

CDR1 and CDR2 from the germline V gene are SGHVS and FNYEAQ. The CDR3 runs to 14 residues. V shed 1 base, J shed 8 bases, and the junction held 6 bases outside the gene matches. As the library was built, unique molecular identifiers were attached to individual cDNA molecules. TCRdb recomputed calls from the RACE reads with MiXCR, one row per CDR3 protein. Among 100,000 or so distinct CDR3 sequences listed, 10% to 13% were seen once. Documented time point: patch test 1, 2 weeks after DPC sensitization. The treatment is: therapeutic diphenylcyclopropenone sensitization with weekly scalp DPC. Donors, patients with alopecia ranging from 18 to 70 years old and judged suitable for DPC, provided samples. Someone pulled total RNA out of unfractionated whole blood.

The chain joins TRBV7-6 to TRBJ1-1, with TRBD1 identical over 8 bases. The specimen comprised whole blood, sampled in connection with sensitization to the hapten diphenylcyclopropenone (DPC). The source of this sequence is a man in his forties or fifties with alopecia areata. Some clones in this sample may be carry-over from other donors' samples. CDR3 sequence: CASSLGGAGGEAFF. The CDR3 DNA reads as TGTGCCAGCAGCTTAGGAGGGGCAGGGGGCGAAGCTTTCTTT.